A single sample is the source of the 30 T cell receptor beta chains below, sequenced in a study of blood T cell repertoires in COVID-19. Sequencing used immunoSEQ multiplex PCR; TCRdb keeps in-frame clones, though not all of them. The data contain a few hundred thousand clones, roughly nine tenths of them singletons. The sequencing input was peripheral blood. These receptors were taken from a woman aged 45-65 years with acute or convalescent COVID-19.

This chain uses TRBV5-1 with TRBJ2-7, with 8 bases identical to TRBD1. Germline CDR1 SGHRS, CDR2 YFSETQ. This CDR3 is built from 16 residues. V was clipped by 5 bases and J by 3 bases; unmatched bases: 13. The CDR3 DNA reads TGCGCCAGCAGAGATGGTAGGACAGGGAAACGCTACGAGCAGTACTTC. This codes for CASRDGRTGKRYEQYF.

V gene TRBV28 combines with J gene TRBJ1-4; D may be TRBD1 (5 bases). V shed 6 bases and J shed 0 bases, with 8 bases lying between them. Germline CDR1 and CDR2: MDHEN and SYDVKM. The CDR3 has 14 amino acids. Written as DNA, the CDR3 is TGTGCCAGCAGCGGGGGATCAACTAATGAAAAACTGTTTTTT. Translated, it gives CASSGGSTNEKLFF.

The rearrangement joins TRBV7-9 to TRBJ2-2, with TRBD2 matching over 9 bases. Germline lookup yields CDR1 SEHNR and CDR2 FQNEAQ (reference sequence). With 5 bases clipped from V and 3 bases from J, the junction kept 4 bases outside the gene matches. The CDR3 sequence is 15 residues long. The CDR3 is CASSERGADTGELFF. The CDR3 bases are TGTGCCAGCAGCGAGCGGGGGGCCGACACCGGGGAGCTGTTTTTT.

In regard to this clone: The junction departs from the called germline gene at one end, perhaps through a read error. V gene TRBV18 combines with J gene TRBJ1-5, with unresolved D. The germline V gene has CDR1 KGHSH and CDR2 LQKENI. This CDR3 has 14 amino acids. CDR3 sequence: CASSPATSYQPQHF. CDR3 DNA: TGTGCCAGCTCACCAGCCACTAGCTATCAGCCCCAGCATTTT.

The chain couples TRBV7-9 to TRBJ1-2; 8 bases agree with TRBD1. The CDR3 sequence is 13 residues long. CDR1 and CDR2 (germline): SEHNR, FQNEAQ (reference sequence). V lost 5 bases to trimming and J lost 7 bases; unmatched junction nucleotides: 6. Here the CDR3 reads CASSPQGGSGYTF. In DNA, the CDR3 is TGTGCCAGCAGCCCACAGGGGGGTAGTGGCTACACCTTC.

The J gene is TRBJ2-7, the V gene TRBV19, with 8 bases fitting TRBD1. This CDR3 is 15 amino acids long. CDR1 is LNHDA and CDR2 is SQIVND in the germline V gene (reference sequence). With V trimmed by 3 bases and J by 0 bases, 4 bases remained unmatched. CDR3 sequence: CASSMLTGGSYEQYF. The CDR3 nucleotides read TGTGCCAGTAGTATGCTTACAGGGGGCTCCTACGAGCAGTACTTC.

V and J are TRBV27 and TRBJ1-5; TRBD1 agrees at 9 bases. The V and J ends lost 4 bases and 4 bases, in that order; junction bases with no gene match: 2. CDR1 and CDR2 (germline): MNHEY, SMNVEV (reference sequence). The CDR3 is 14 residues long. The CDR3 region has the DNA TGTGCCAGCAGTTCGGGACAGGGTAATCAGCCCCAGCATTTT. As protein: CASSSGQGNQPQHF.

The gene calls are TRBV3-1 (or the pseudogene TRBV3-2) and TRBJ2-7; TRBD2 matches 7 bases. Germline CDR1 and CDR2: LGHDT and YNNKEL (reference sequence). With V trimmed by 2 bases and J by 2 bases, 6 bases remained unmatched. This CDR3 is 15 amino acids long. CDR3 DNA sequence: TGTGCCAGCAGCCAAAAAACGGGGAGGGCCTACGAGCAGTACTTC. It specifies CASSQKTGRAYEQYF.

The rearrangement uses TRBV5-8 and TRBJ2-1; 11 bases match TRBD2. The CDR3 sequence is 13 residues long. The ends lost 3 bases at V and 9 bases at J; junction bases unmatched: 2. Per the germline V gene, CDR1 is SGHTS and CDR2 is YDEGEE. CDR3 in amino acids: CASSSGTSGEQFF. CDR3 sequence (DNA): TGTGCCAGCAGCTCCGGGACTAGCGGTGAGCAGTTCTTC. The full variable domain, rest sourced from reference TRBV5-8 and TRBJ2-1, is EAGVTQSPTHLIKTRGQQATLRCSPISGHTSVYWYQQALGLGLQFLLWYDEGEERNRGNFPPRFSGRQFPNYSSELNVNALELEDSALYLCASSSGTSGEQFFGPGTRLTVL.

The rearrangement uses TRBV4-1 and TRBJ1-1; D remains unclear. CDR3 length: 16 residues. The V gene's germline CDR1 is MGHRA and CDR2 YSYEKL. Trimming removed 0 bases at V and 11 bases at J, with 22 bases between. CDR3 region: CASSQERTTGIVSAFF. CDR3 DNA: TGCGCCAGCAGCCAAGAACGTACCACGGGTATTGTTTCGGCTTTCTTT.

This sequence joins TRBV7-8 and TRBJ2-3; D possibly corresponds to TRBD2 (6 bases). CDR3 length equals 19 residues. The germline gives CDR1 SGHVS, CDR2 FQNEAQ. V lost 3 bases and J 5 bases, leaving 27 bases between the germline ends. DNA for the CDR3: TGTGCCAGCAGCTTGGGCGACTGGGGCAGGACTAACCCGGGAGATACGCAGTATTTT. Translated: CASSLGDWGRTNPGDTQYF.

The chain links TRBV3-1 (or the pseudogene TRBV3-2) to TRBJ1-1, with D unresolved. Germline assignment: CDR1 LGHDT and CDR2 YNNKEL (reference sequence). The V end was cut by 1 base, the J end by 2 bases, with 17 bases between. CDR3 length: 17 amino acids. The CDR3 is CASSQAPTRESNTEAFF. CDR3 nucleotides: TGTGCCAGCAGCCAAGCACCCACTAGAGAATCTAACACTGAAGCTTTCTTT.

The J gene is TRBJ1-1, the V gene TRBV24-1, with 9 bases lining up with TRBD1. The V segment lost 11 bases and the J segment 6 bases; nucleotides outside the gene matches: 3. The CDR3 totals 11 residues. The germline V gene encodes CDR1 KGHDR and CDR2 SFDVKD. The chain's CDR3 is CARTGEPEAFF. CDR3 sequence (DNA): TGTGCCAGGACAGGGGAACCTGAAGCTTTCTTT.

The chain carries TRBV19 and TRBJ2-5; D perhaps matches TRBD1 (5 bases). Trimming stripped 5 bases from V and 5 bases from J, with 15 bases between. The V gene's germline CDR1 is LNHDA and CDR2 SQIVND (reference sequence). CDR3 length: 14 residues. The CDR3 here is CASSYKAGAETQYF. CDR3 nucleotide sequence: TGTGCCAGTAGTTACAAGGCTGGGGCGGAGACCCAGTACTTC.

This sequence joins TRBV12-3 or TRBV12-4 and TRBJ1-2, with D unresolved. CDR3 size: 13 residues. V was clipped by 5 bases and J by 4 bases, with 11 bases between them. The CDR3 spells CASSRARGYGYTF. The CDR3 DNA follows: TGTGCCAGCAGTCGGGCCCGGGGCTATGGCTACACCTTC.

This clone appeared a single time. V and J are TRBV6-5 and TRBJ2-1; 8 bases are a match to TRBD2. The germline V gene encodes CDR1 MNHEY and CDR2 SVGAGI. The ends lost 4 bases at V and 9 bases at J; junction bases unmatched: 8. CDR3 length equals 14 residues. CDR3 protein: CASSLAGPRTEQFF. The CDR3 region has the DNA TGTGCCAGCAGTTTAGCGGGGCCGAGGACTGAGCAGTTCTTC.

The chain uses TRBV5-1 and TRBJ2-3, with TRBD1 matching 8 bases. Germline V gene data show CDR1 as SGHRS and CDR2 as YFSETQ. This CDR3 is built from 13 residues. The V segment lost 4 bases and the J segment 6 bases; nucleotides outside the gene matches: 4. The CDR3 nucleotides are TGCGCCAGCAGCAAGGACAGGGCGGATACGCAGTATTTT. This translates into CASSKDRADTQYF.

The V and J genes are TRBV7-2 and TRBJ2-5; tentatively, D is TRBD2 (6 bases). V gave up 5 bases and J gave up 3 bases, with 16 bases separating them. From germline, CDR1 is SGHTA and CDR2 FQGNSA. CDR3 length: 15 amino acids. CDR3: CASSRVSGSKETQYF. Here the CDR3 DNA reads TGTGCCAGCAGCCGGGTGAGCGGGTCGAAAGAGACCCAGTACTTC.

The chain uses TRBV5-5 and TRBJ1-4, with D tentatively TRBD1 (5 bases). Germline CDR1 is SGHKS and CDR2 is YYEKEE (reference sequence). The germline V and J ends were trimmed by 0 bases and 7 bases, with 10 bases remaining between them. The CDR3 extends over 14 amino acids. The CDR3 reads CASSLAGSGEKLFF. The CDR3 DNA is TGTGCCAGCAGCTTGGCAGGGTCGGGTGAAAAACTGTTTTTT.

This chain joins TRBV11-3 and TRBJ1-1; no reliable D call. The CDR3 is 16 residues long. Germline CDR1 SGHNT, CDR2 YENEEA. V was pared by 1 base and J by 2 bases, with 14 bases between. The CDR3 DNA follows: TGTGCCAGCAGCTTAGCGGCTAGGGAGTATAACACTGAAGCTTTCTTT. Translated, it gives CASSLAAREYNTEAFF.

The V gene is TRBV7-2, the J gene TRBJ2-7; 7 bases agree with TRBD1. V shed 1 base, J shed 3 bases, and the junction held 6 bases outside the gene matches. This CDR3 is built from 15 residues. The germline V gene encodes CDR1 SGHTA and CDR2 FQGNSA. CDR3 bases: TGTGCCAGCAGCTTAGGAGGGGGCAGGGTCTACGAGCAGTACTTC. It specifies CASSLGGGRVYEQYF.

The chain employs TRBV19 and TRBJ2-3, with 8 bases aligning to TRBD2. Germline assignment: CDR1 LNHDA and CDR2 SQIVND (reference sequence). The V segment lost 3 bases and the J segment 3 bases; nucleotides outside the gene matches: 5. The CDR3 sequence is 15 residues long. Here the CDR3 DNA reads TGTGCCAGTAGTATTCGGGGACTAGAGACAGATACGCAGTATTTT. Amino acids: CASSIRGLETDTQYF.

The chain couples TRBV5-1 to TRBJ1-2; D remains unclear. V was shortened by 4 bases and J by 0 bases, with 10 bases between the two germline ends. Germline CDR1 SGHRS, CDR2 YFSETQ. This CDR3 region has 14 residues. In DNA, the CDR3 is TGCGCCAGCAGCCTGAACGGAGCTAACTATGGCTACACCTTC. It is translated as CASSLNGANYGYTF. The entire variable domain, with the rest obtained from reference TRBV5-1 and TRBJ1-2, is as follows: KAGVTQTPRYLIKTRGQQVTLSCSPISGHRSVSWYQQTPGQGLQFLFEYFSETQRNKGNFPGRFSGRQFSNSRSEMNVSTLELGDSALYLCASSLNGANYGYTFGSGTRLTVV.

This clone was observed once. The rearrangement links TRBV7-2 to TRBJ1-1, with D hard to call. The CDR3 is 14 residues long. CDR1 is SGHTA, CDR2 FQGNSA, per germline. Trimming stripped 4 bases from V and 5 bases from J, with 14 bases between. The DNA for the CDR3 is TGTGCCAGCAGCTACTCCTTCGACGGGACTGAAGCTTTCTTT. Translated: CASSYSFDGTEAFF.

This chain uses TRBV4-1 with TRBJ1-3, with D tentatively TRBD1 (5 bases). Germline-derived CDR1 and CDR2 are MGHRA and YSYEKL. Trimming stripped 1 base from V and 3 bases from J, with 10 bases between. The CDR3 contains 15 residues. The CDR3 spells CASSQASGFGNTIYF. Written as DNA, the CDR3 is TGCGCCAGCAGCCAAGCGTCAGGGTTTGGAAACACCATATATTTT.

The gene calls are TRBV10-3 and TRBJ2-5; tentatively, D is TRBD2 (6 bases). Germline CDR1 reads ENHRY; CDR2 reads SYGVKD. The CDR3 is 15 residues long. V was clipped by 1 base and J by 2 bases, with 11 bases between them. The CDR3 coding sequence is TGTGCCATCAGTGAGTTCCTAGCGAAACAAGAGACCCAGTACTTC. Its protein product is CAISEFLAKQETQYF.

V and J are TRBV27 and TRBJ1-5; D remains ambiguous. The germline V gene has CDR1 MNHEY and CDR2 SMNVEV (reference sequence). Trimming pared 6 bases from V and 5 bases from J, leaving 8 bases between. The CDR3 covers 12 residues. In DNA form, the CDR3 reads TGTGCCAGCAGGCAGCGGGATCAGCCCCAGCATTTT. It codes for CASRQRDQPQHF.

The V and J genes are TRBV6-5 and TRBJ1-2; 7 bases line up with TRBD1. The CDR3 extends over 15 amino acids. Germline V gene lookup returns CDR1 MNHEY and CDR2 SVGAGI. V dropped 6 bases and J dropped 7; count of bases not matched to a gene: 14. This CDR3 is CASRMGQTGSGGYTF. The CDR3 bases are TGTGCCAGCAGAATGGGACAGACGGGTTCGGGTGGCTACACCTTC.

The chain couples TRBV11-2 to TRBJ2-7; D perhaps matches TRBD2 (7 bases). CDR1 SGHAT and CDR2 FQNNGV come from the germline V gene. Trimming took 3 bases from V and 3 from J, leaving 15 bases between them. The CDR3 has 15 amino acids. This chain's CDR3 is CASSFLGGGLYEQYF. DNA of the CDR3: TGTGCCAGCAGCTTTTTAGGCGGGGGCCTCTACGAGCAGTACTTC.

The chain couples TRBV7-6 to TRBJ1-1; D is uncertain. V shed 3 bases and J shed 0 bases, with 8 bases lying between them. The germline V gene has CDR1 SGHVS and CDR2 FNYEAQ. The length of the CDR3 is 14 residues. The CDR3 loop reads CASSFGGMNTEAFF. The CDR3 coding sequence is TGTGCCAGCAGCTTCGGAGGGATGAACACTGAAGCTTTCTTT.